The 9 T cell receptor beta chains listed next were all sequenced from one sample in a study of T cells in localized non-small cell lung cancer. Clones were sequenced by immunoSEQ multiplex PCR, and TCRdb holds only the in-frame ones, with some missing. Of 60,000 to 65,000 clones in the sample, under 90% are singletons; the top ten hold nearly 2%. The sample consisted of peripheral blood, taken before any cancer treatment. Receptor source: a woman between 35 and 75 years old with stage I lung adenocarcinoma.

This clone was picked up one time. The rearrangement links TRBV6-1 to TRBJ1-4, with D perhaps matching TRBD1 (6 bases). V gave up 3 bases and J gave up 0 bases, with 8 bases separating them. Germline CDR1 reads MNHNS; CDR2 reads SASEGT. The CDR3 loop spans 15 amino acids. DNA of the CDR3: TGTGCCAGCAGTGAGGGACAAGCAACTAATGAAAAACTGTTTTTT. Translating gives CASSEGQATNEKLFF.

The chain recombines TRBV6-5 with TRBJ1-2; 9 bases are a match to TRBD1. The CDR3 totals 14 residues. Looked up from germline, CDR1 is MNHEY and CDR2 is SVGAGI. V dropped 5 bases and J dropped 4; count of bases not matched to a gene: 5. Written as DNA, the CDR3 is TGTGCCAGCAGTGAAGACAGGGGGGGCTATGGCTACACCTTC. Amino acid sequence: CASSEDRGGYGYTF.

The chain uses TRBV30 and TRBJ1-5; unclear D gene. CDR3 length equals 13 residues. V was pared by 0 bases and J by 5 bases, with 8 bases between. From germline, CDR1 is GTSNPN and CDR2 SVGIG (reference sequence). The CDR3 sequence: CAWSVGNDQPQHF. The CDR3 DNA is TGTGCCTGGAGTGTAGGTAATGATCAGCCCCAGCATTTT.

J is TRBJ1-5 and V is TRBV21-1; the D call of TRBD1 is as the table states it, not checked on the DNA. TRBV21-1 constitutes a pseudogene. The CDR3 length is 15 residues. The CDR3 region is CASSKLGTPDQPQHF. CDR3 bases: TGTGCCAGCAGCAAACTGGGGACACCCGATCAGCCCCAGCATTTT.

The V and J genes are TRBV7-2 and TRBJ2-4; TRBD2 aligns across 7 bases. The CDR3 loop spans 15 amino acids. V was pared by 1 base and J by 1 base, with 1 base of the junction left unmatched. In germline, CDR1 is SGHTA, CDR2 FQGNSA. In DNA, the CDR3 is TGTGCCAGCAGCTTAGAACTAGCGGCCAAAAACATTCAGTACTTC. It codes for CASSLELAAKNIQYF.

This clone was counted a single time. This chain joins TRBV7-6 and TRBJ1-1, with a tentative D call TRBD1 (6 bases). V was clipped by 9 bases and J by 3 bases, with 17 bases between them. The germline V gene encodes CDR1 SGHVS and CDR2 FNYEAQ. CDR3 length: 14 residues. The CDR3: CASVPRDMYTEAFF. As DNA, the CDR3 is TGTGCCAGTGTTCCCCGGGACATGTACACTGAAGCTTTCTTT.

The rearrangement joins TRBV18 to TRBJ1-1; 9 bases match TRBD1. CDR3 length: 15 residues. V was pared by 5 bases and J by 6 bases, with 10 bases of the junction left unmatched. Germline CDR1 is KGHSH and CDR2 is LQKENI. CDR3 coding DNA: TGTGCCAGCTCATCACAGGGGGCGCTGACCGCTGAAGCTTTCTTT. This translates into CASSSQGALTAEAFF.

This clone came up once. This chain joins TRBV6-1 and TRBJ1-5; TRBD1 agrees at 9 bases. The CDR3 has 14 amino acids. The trim removed 7 bases at V and 5 bases at J, leaving 6 bases unmatched. Germline CDR1 MNHNS, CDR2 SASEGT. The CDR3 nucleotides are TGTGCCAGCATCGTACAGGGGGCCGATCAGCCCCAGCATTTT. Translation gives CASIVQGADQPQHF.

The chain carries TRBV4-2 and TRBJ1-4; D possibly corresponds to TRBD1 (5 bases). Germline CDR1 and CDR2: LGHNA and YNFKEQ. The CDR3 has 15 residues. V lost 0 bases to trimming and J lost 8 bases, with 13 bases between them. The CDR3 sequence is CASSQDGAVGEKLFF. Here the CDR3 DNA reads TGTGCCAGCAGCCAAGATGGGGCTGTGGGCGAAAAACTGTTTTTT.